This T cell receptor beta chain emerged from a study of CD8 T cells in ankylosing spondylitis. By quantitative 5'-RACE with molecular barcodes, the TCR beta libraries were made. TCRdb fed the 5' RACE reads into MiXCR, producing one record per CDR3 protein. Of about 450,000 distinct CDR3 sequences in the sample, 25% to 30% were seen once. Of note for this clonotype: Its specificity is not known.

Trimming cost V 5 bases and J 4 bases; bases outside gene matches: 11. The CDR3 loop spans 15 amino acids. Germline CDR1 reads DFQATT; CDR2 reads SNEGSKA (reference sequence). General study findings and limits: Within ankylosing spondylitis blood, a TCR beta motif made up of roughly eight highly homologous variants appeared to be characteristic. In synovial fluid and blood from reactive arthritis, some motif variants were previously reported. Disease-linked clones were CD8+ and relatively rare in peripheral blood. Clones tied to disease were said to be significantly enriched in matched ankylosing spondylitis synovial fluid.

Material for sequencing was blood, either unsorted or a sorted T cell fraction (not recorded which). This receptor was obtained from a male donor with ankylosing spondylitis. The rearrangement uses TRBV20-1 and TRBJ2-3, with 8 bases matching TRBD1. CDR3 sequence reads: CSAVNRDRSADTQYF. In DNA, the CDR3 is TGCAGTGCTGTCAATCGGGACAGGTCGGCAGATACGCAGTATTTT.